This passage covers 32 T cell receptor beta chains from one sample sequenced in a study of OX40 agonist ivuxolimab in advanced cancers. The repertoire was sequenced with immunoSEQ multiplex PCR; TCRdb's copy has only in-frame clones and lacks some. Among more than 100,000 clones listed, 93% were seen once. The input for sequencing was CD4+ or CD8+ T cells sorted from blood, taken in a trial of the OX40 agonist ivuxolimab. The source of these receptors is an adult with an advanced solid tumor such as melanoma, head and neck, liver or kidney cancer.

The chain is built from TRBV7-3 and TRBJ2-3, with TRBD2 matching 11 bases. CDR3 length: 16 residues. The germline V gene has CDR1 SGHTA and CDR2 FQGTGA. After removal of 2 bases from V and 5 bases from J, the junction contained 6 bases not matched to a gene. The CDR3 loop is CASSLRPGLAVDTQYF. DNA of the CDR3: TGTGCCAGCAGCTTACGGCCGGGACTAGCGGTAGATACGCAGTATTTT.

The CDR3 DNA reads TGTGCCAGCAACGGACAGAATCAGCCCCAGCATTTT. Its translation is CASNGQNQPQHF. V and J are TRBV28 and TRBJ1-5, with D possibly TRBD1 on 6 matching bases. V lost 7 bases and J lost 4, with 8 bases in between. CDR1 and CDR2 (germline): MDHEN, SYDVKM. There are 12 residues in the CDR3.

This chain connects TRBV7-6 to TRBJ2-1; TRBD2 agrees at 10 bases. The V and J ends lost 2 bases and 9 bases, in that order; junction bases with no gene match: 16. This CDR3 region has 18 residues. Germline V CDR1 and CDR2: SGHVS, FNYEAQ. The CDR3 sequence is CASSLRLAGVGLGSEQFF. CDR3 bases: TGTGCCAGCAGCTTACGCCTAGCGGGAGTGGGGCTAGGATCTGAGCAGTTCTTC.

This chain joins TRBV18 and TRBJ2-3; D is possibly TRBD2 (5 bases). Between the trimmed V and J ends, which lost 1 base and 9 bases, there was a span of 14 bases. This CDR3 contains 14 residues. From germline, CDR1 is KGHSH and CDR2 LQKENI. CDR3 nucleotides: TGTGCCAGCTCACCACTGGACTCCCTACGGACGCAGTATTTT. This encodes CASSPLDSLRTQYF.

The V and J genes are TRBV29-1 and TRBJ2-3; D remains unclear. V lost 0 bases, J lost 3 bases, and 13 bases lay in between. Germline V lookup: CDR1 SQVTM, CDR2 ANQGSEA. CDR3 length: 15 amino acids. CDR3 DNA: TGCAGCGTTGAAGAGTTTCGCGTCTCGACAGATACGCAGTATTTT. This translates into CSVEEFRVSTDTQYF.

The chain links TRBV5-1 to TRBJ2-7, with TRBD2 as a possible D gene (6 bases). This CDR3 has 15 residues. CDR1 is SGHRS, CDR2 YFSETQ, per germline. V dropped 1 base and J dropped 2 bases, with 13 bases sitting between them. DNA for the CDR3: TGCGCCAGCAGCTTGTTCCCGGGGGTAACCTACGAGCAGTACTTC. Protein: CASSLFPGVTYEQYF.

Of note for this clone: Compared with germline, one end of the junction differs, possibly owing to a read error. V usage is TRBV29-1 and J usage is TRBJ2-3; D is unresolved. CDR3 size: 11 residues. Germline-derived CDR1 and CDR2 are SQVTM and ANQGSEA. This CDR3 reads CSVDSSDTQYF. The CDR3 DNA reads TGCAGTGTTGATAGTTCGGATACGCAGTATTTT.

The rearrangement links TRBV5-1 to TRBJ2-1; D is uncertain. The CDR3 contains 14 residues. The germline V gene encodes CDR1 SGHRS and CDR2 YFSETQ. Trimming cost V 8 bases and J 10 bases, with 22 bases left between them. CDR3 in amino acids: CASHNTQSGMEQFF. CDR3 in DNA: TGCGCCAGTCATAACACCCAAAGTGGTATGGAGCAGTTCTTC.

The chain carries TRBV7-9 and TRBJ2-7, with 9 bases that match TRBD1. V shed 2 bases and J 4 bases; nucleotides not matched to a gene: 3. This CDR3 comprises 14 residues. Germline values: CDR1 SEHNR, CDR2 FQNEAQ (reference sequence). The CDR3 sequence: CASSLTGGSYEQYF. Here the CDR3 DNA reads TGTGCCAGCAGCTTAACAGGGGGCTCATACGAGCAGTACTTC.

The CDR3 DNA follows: TGTGCCAGCAGCCCGCAGAGGGTTGAAGCTTTCTTT. Residues: CASSPQRVEAFF. The chain is built from TRBV7-3 and TRBJ1-1; D call uncertain. CDR1 is SGHTA and CDR2 is FQGTGA in the germline V gene. The CDR3 runs to 12 residues. The V end lost 5 bases, the J end lost 7 bases, and 11 bases lay between the germline ends.

The gene calls are TRBV4-1 and TRBJ1-3; no clear D. Trimming pared 0 bases from V and 0 bases from J, leaving 9 bases between. In germline, CDR1 is MGHRA, CDR2 YSYEKL. The CDR3 loop spans 16 amino acids. The CDR3 here is CASSQDRRNSGNTIYF. CDR3 nucleotides: TGCGCCAGCAGCCAAGATAGAAGAAACTCTGGAAACACCATATATTTT.

V and J are TRBV4-3 and TRBJ2-3; D ambiguous. V dropped 1 base and J dropped 6 bases, with 8 bases sitting between them. Looked up from germline, CDR1 is LGHNA and CDR2 is YSLEER. The CDR3 runs to 13 residues. The CDR3 here is CASSQVYRDTQYF. CDR3 coding DNA: TGCGCCAGCAGCCAAGTTTATAGGGATACGCAGTATTTT.

This chain links TRBV7-9 with TRBJ1-6, with 9 nucleotides matching TRBD1. The CDR3 loop spans 15 amino acids. Trimming cost V 1 base and J 10 bases; bases outside gene matches: 5. The germline V gene has CDR1 SEHNR and CDR2 FQNEAQ (reference sequence). The CDR3 protein is CASSLVGTGNSPLHF. CDR3 DNA sequence: TGTGCCAGCAGCTTAGTCGGGACAGGGAACTCACCCCTCCACTTT.

The chain is built from TRBV2 and TRBJ1-1; 8 bases agree with TRBD1. This CDR3 comprises 13 residues. From germline, CDR1 is SNHLY and CDR2 FYNNEI. V shed 6 bases, J shed 6 bases, and the junction held 6 bases outside the gene matches. CDR3 DNA sequence: TGTGCCAGCAGAGAGGACAGGGACTCTGAAGCTTTCTTT. The encoded protein is CASREDRDSEAFF.

A few counts support this clone. The J gene is TRBJ2-7, the V gene TRBV18; TRBD2 agrees at 9 bases. The ends lost 0 bases at V and 5 bases at J; junction bases unmatched: 5. Germline CDR1 is KGHSH and CDR2 is LQKENI. The CDR3 length is 15 residues. Here the CDR3 reads CASSPPAGGPHEQYF. The CDR3 DNA sequence: TGTGCCAGCTCACCACCGGCGGGAGGGCCCCACGAGCAGTACTTC.

This chain joins TRBV6-5 and TRBJ1-2; D gene unclear. The germline CDR1 and CDR2 sequences are MNHEY and SVGAGI. V was clipped by 5 bases and J by 2 bases, with 6 bases between them. The CDR3 contains 12 residues. The chain's CDR3 is CASSRENYGYTF. The CDR3 DNA reads TGTGCCAGCAGTCGGGAAAACTATGGCTACACCTTC.

This sequence joins TRBV19 and TRBJ1-4; tentatively, D is TRBD1 (5 bases). CDR3 length: 14 amino acids. The germline V and J ends were trimmed by 10 bases and 7 bases, with 19 bases remaining between them. Germline V gene lookup returns CDR1 LNHDA and CDR2 SQIVND (reference sequence). The CDR3 DNA follows: TGTGCCACTTCCTTTCGGGCTAGGGGTGAAAAACTGTTTTTT. This gives the protein CATSFRARGEKLFF.

V usage is TRBV7-8 and J usage is TRBJ2-7, with D unresolved. This CDR3 has 11 amino acids. Germline lookup yields CDR1 SGHVS and CDR2 FQNEAQ. V lost 5 bases to trimming and J lost 4 bases, with 6 bases between them. Here the CDR3 reads CASSPRYEQYF. The CDR3 DNA sequence: TGTGCCAGCAGCCCTCGATACGAGCAGTACTTC.

This clone is a singleton in its sample. The chain joins TRBV18 to TRBJ2-4, with TRBD1 identical over 8 bases. Trimming removed 1 base from V and 0 bases from J; junction bases left unmatched: 11. Germline CDR1 reads KGHSH; CDR2 reads LQKENI. This CDR3 spans 19 amino acids. The CDR3 is CASSPLRQGKDLAKNIQYF. CDR3 nucleotides: TGTGCCAGCTCACCACTCCGACAGGGGAAGGATCTAGCCAAAAACATTCAGTACTTC.

This chain connects TRBV19 to TRBJ2-6; D not certain. The CDR3 loop spans 15 amino acids. Germline V gene data show CDR1 as LNHDA and CDR2 as SQIVND (reference sequence). V gave up 4 bases and J gave up 1 base, with 8 bases separating them. The CDR3 loop is CASSNPISGANVLTF. The CDR3 nucleotides are TGTGCCAGTAGTAACCCCATTTCTGGGGCCAACGTCCTGACTTTC.

The chain recombines TRBV9 with TRBJ2-5, with 9 bases lining up with TRBD2. The CDR3 spans 17 residues. The germline V gene has CDR1 SGDLS and CDR2 YYNGEE. V shed 0 bases, J shed 1 base, and the junction held 7 bases outside the gene matches. Here the CDR3 reads CASSVGMRGGLQETQYF. The CDR3 DNA reads as TGTGCCAGCAGCGTAGGGATGCGGGGGGGCCTCCAAGAGACCCAGTACTTC.

The chain recombines TRBV6-5 with TRBJ2-5; TRBD2 matches 15 bases. Unmatched junction bases numbered 0, after V lost 6 bases and J lost 4 bases. Germline CDR1 reads MNHEY; CDR2 reads SVGAGI. CDR3 length: 14 amino acids. The CDR3 DNA sequence: TGTGCCAGCAGGGGACTAGCGGGAGGAGAGACCCAGTACTTC. This gives the protein CASRGLAGGETQYF.

This clone came up once. V usage is TRBV5-6 and J usage is TRBJ1-3, with D possibly TRBD1 on 5 matching bases. Trimming removed 1 base at V and 7 bases at J, with 9 bases between. Germline CDR1 and CDR2: SGHDT and YYEEEE. The CDR3 extends over 13 amino acids. CDR3 amino acids: CASSLPGGNTIYF. Here the CDR3 DNA reads TGTGCCAGCAGCTTGCCTGGGGGTAACACCATATATTTT.

The chain couples TRBV27 to TRBJ2-1; the D is unclear. This CDR3 is built from 16 residues. The V gene's germline CDR1 is MNHEY and CDR2 SMNVEV (reference sequence). V was cut by 3 bases and J by 6 bases, with 18 bases left in between. In nucleotides, the CDR3 is TGTGCCAGCAGTTTTACGGGCCCCTTTCTAAGCAATGAGCAGTTCTTC. Translated: CASSFTGPFLSNEQFF.

The chain is built from TRBV7-2 and TRBJ2-3; tentatively, D is TRBD2 (5 bases). From germline, CDR1 is SGHTA and CDR2 FQGNSA. V dropped 0 bases and J dropped 3 bases, with 10 bases sitting between them. This CDR3 comprises 15 residues. The CDR3, as DNA: TGTGCCAGCAGCTTAGCGTCTAGCAGAACAGATACGCAGTATTTT. Translated, it gives CASSLASSRTDTQYF.

This clone was picked up one time. The rearrangement links TRBV19 to TRBJ1-2; maybe TRBD1 (6 bases). Germline lookup yields CDR1 LNHDA and CDR2 SQIVND (reference sequence). There are 13 residues in the CDR3. V was shortened by 4 bases and J by 4 bases, with 10 bases between the two germline ends. DNA of the CDR3: TGTGCCAGTAGTACCCGGACAGTCTATGGCTACACCTTC. It specifies CASSTRTVYGYTF.

The chain uses TRBV28 and TRBJ1-6, with D tentatively TRBD1 (6 bases). Trimming removed 7 bases from V and 7 bases from J, with 20 bases in between. CDR3 length: 16 amino acids. Germline lookup yields CDR1 MDHEN and CDR2 SYDVKM. The CDR3: CASTLGGGEGNSPLHF. The CDR3 nucleotides read TGTGCCAGCACCTTGGGTGGGGGCGAAGGGAATTCACCCCTCCACTTT.

CDR3 sequence: CASSERTGVLGVNEKLFF. The CDR3, as DNA: TGTGCCAGCAGTGAACGGACAGGGGTGTTGGGGGTTAATGAAAAACTGTTTTTT. This chain joins TRBV2 and TRBJ1-4; 9 bases fit TRBD1. With V trimmed by 2 bases and J by 4 bases, 11 bases remained unmatched. CDR1 and CDR2 (germline): SNHLY, FYNNEI. This CDR3 contains 18 residues.

V gene TRBV6-5 combines with J gene TRBJ2-2; 14 nucleotides align to TRBD2. The V and J ends lost 6 bases and 5 bases, in that order; junction bases with no gene match: 2. The CDR3 sequence is 15 residues long. CDR1 and CDR2 (germline): MNHEY, SVGAGI. The CDR3 spells CASRGTSGRTGELFF. In DNA, the CDR3 is TGTGCCAGCAGAGGGACTAGCGGGAGAACCGGGGAGCTGTTTTTT.

The chain combines TRBV9 with TRBJ1-1; D gene unclear. The germline gives CDR1 SGDLS, CDR2 YYNGEE. CDR3 length equals 16 residues. Trimming shortened V by 0 bases and J by 6 bases, and 18 bases separated the two germline ends. DNA for the CDR3: TGTGCCAGCAGCGTAGGGTCCGAATTGAAGGGCGCTGAAGCTTTCTTT. This encodes CASSVGSELKGAEAFF.

The chain joins TRBV18 to TRBJ2-3; D remains unclear. Per germline, CDR1 KGHSH and CDR2 LQKENI. The V and J ends lost 2 bases and 3 bases respectively, with 9 bases between them. The CDR3 covers 14 residues. The chain's CDR3 is CASSPRPGTDTQYF. In DNA, the CDR3 is TGTGCCAGCTCACCAAGGCCCGGTACAGATACGCAGTATTTT. The full variable domain, rest sourced from reference TRBV18 and TRBJ2-3, is NAGVMQNPRHLVRRRGQEARLRCSPMKGHSHVYWYRQLPEEGLKFMVYLQKENIIDESGMPKERFSAEFPKEGPSILRIQQVVRGDSAAYFCASSPRPGTDTQYFGPGTRLTVL.

The chain recombines TRBV7-9 with TRBJ1-4, with D possibly matching TRBD1 (6 bases). CDR3 size: 16 residues. Trimming pared 5 bases from V and 8 bases from J, leaving 21 bases between. Germline V gene lookup returns CDR1 SEHNR and CDR2 FQNEAQ (reference sequence). CDR3 loop: CASSRLNTGTHEKLFF. The CDR3 DNA reads as TGTGCCAGCAGCCGACTCAACACCGGGACACACGAAAAACTGTTTTTT.